These 24 T cell receptor beta chains were sequenced from one sample in a study of blood T cell repertoires in COVID-19. Assay: immunoSEQ multiplex PCR; the TCRdb copy retains only in-frame clones and omits some. This sample has 60,000 to 85,000 clones, with about 90% found just once. Sample: peripheral blood. The receptors originated from a woman older than 75 with active or convalescent COVID-19.

The rearrangement links TRBV2 to TRBJ1-5; 10 nucleotides line up with TRBD1. CDR1 is SNHLY and CDR2 is FYNNEI in the germline V gene. J lost 2 bases, V lost 5 bases, and 6 bases had no gene match. The CDR3 has 16 residues. CDR3 nucleotide sequence: TGTGCCAGCAGTTCGACAGGGGGCATGGGCAATCAGCCCCAGCATTTT. It codes for CASSSTGGMGNQPQHF. Full variable domain (rest looked up from reference TRBV2 and TRBJ1-5): EPEVTQTPSHQVTQMGQEVILRCVPISNHLYFYWYRQILGQKVEFLVSFYNNEISEKSEIFDDQFSVERPDGSNFTLKIRSTKLEDSAMYFCASSSTGGMGNQPQHFGDGTRLSIL.

This clone was seen only a few times. The rearrangement joins TRBV4-3 to TRBJ1-2; no reliable D call. The germline CDR1 and CDR2 sequences are LGHNA and YSLEER. The CDR3 is made up of 16 amino acids. Trimming stripped 2 bases from V and 1 base from J, with 14 bases between. DNA of the CDR3: TGCGCCAGCAGCCAAACAGTTAGTCCGATTAACTATGGCTACACCTTC. Translation: CASSQTVSPINYGYTF.

V is TRBV27 and J is TRBJ1-2, with D perhaps matching TRBD1 (5 bases). Germline V gives CDR1 MNHEY, CDR2 SMNVEV (reference sequence). Trimming removed 0 bases at V and 7 bases at J, with 15 bases between. The CDR3 extends over 15 amino acids. CDR3 sequence reads: CASSLSPWQGGGYTF. The CDR3 bases are TGTGCCAGCAGTTTATCCCCCTGGCAGGGAGGTGGCTACACCTTC.

This chain joins TRBV11-2 and TRBJ2-3; TRBD2 matches 9 bases. Germline V gives CDR1 SGHAT, CDR2 FQNNGV. This CDR3 region has 16 residues. V lost 3 bases to trimming and J lost 0 bases; unmatched junction nucleotides: 4. The CDR3 DNA reads as TGTGCCAGCAGCTTCCGGGCGGGAGGGAGCACAGATACGCAGTATTTT. It yields the protein CASSFRAGGSTDTQYF.

The J gene is TRBJ1-5, the V gene TRBV19; weak D call: TRBD1 (5 bases). The CDR3 runs 18 residues. Between the trimmed V and J ends, which lost 4 bases and 7 bases, there was a span of 26 bases. Germline V lookup: CDR1 LNHDA, CDR2 SQIVND (reference sequence). CDR3 DNA sequence: TGTGCCAGTAGTAATGTCCCAGGTCGGGGGTTTGCATCCCAGCCCCAGCATTTT. Amino acid sequence: CASSNVPGRGFASQPQHF.

Points on this clone: Other DNA sequences in this specimen translate into the identical CDR3. This chain joins TRBV11-2 and TRBJ1-1; D possibly corresponds to TRBD1 (6 bases). The germline V gene has CDR1 SGHAT and CDR2 FQNNGV. Trimming shortened V by 1 base and J by 0 bases, and 9 bases separated the two germline ends. The CDR3 runs to 15 residues. The CDR3 reads CASSLGQGLNTEAFF. The CDR3 DNA follows: TGTGCCAGCAGCTTAGGGCAGGGGCTGAACACTGAAGCTTTCTTT.

The chain combines TRBV27 with TRBJ1-2, with TRBD1 matching 8 bases. The V and J ends lost 6 bases and 4 bases, in that order; junction bases with no gene match: 4. Per germline, CDR1 MNHEY and CDR2 SMNVEV (reference sequence). The CDR3 covers 13 residues. CDR3 region: CASSRTGTYGYTF. CDR3 nucleotides: TGTGCCAGCAGCCGGACAGGGACCTATGGCTACACCTTC.

This chain uses TRBV18 with TRBJ2-1, with D hard to call. The CDR3 contains 15 residues. The germline V and J ends were trimmed by 1 base and 0 bases, with 7 bases remaining between them. Per germline, CDR1 KGHSH and CDR2 LQKENI. The CDR3 bases are TGTGCCAGCTCACCACTCGGTGGCTCCTACAATGAGCAGTTCTTC. This codes for CASSPLGGSYNEQFF. The variable domain in full, completed from reference TRBV18 and TRBJ2-1, reads NAGVMQNPRHLVRRRGQEARLRCSPMKGHSHVYWYRQLPEEGLKFMVYLQKENIIDESGMPKERFSAEFPKEGPSILRIQQVVRGDSAAYFCASSPLGGSYNEQFFGPGTRLTVL.

V is TRBV7-2 and J is TRBJ2-1; D call uncertain. V gave up 1 base and J gave up 9 bases, with 10 bases separating them. Germline V gene lookup returns CDR1 SGHTA and CDR2 FQGNSA. The CDR3 has 13 amino acids. Here the CDR3 reads CASSLGGLGEQFF. The CDR3 nucleotides are TGTGCCAGCAGCTTAGGAGGCCTCGGTGAGCAGTTCTTC.

The rearrangement joins TRBV9 to TRBJ2-3; 11 bases are shared with TRBD2. CDR1 is SGDLS, CDR2 YYNGEE, per germline. The V gene end was trimmed by 6 bases and the J gene end by 3 bases; junction bases not matched to a gene: 18. The CDR3 spans 19 residues. CDR3 residues: CASTSRGSLTSGATDTQYF. The CDR3 DNA reads as TGTGCCAGCACCTCTAGGGGGTCTTTGACTAGCGGGGCGACAGATACGCAGTATTTT.

V is TRBV19 and J is TRBJ2-2; no reliable D call. Germline V gives CDR1 LNHDA, CDR2 SQIVND (reference sequence). The CDR3 totals 13 residues. V gave up 7 bases and J gave up 7 bases, with 13 bases separating them. The CDR3 DNA is TGTGCCAGTAATTCAAAAGTAGTCGGGGAGCTGTTTTTT. Protein: CASNSKVVGELFF.

This sequence joins TRBV9 and TRBJ1-1; no reliable D call. CDR3 length: 14 residues. The V gene lost 3 bases and the J gene lost 1 base, with 10 bases spanning the gap. CDR1 and CDR2 (germline): SGDLS, YYNGEE. The DNA for the CDR3 is TGTGCCAGCAGCGCGACAAGTACGAACACTGAAGCTTTCTTT. It translates to CASSATSTNTEAFF.

The chain uses TRBV5-1 and TRBJ1-1; 9 bases fit TRBD1. This CDR3 region has 13 residues. V lost 3 bases and J lost 3; bases outside the gene matches: 0. In germline, CDR1 is SGHRS, CDR2 YFSETQ. CDR3 loop: CASSWTGDTEAFF. Here the CDR3 DNA reads TGCGCCAGCAGCTGGACAGGGGACACTGAAGCTTTCTTT.

This chain joins TRBV5-1 and TRBJ2-4, with TRBD1 matching over 10 bases. Germline trimming cut 4 bases from V and 5 bases from J; bases unmatched to any gene: 3. The germline CDR1 and CDR2 sequences are SGHRS and YFSETQ. The CDR3 has 14 amino acids. The CDR3, as DNA: TGCGCCAGCAGCCCCGGACAGGGGGAAAACATTCAGTACTTC. It encodes CASSPGQGENIQYF.

This chain links TRBV5-4 with TRBJ2-3, with 8 nucleotides matching TRBD2. Germline V lookup: CDR1 SGHNT, CDR2 YYREEE (reference sequence). This CDR3 is 15 amino acids long. V dropped 5 bases and J dropped 2; count of bases not matched to a gene: 7. The CDR3 coding sequence is TGTGCCAGCAGAAATCCTAGCGGGTACACAGATACGCAGTATTTT. It is translated as CASRNPSGYTDTQYF. Together with reference TRBV5-4 and TRBJ2-3, the CDR3 gives the full variable domain: ETGVTQSPTHLIKTRGQQVTLRCSSQSGHNTVSWYQQALGQGPQFIFQYYREEENGRGNFPPRFSGLQFPNYSSELNVNALELDDSALYLCASRNPSGYTDTQYFGPGTRLTVL.

The V call is TRBV4-3, the J call TRBJ1-4; D unclear. In germline, CDR1 is LGHNA, CDR2 YSLEER. V lost 5 bases and J 8 bases, leaving 12 bases between the germline ends. CDR3 length equals 13 residues. In DNA, the CDR3 is TGCGCCAGCAGCGCAGATTCTTCCGAAAAACTGTTTTTT. Translation: CASSADSSEKLFF.

The V call is TRBV15, the J call TRBJ2-7; 8 nucleotides line up with TRBD1. The CDR3 is 18 residues long. The germline CDR1 and CDR2 sequences are LNHNV and YYDKDF (reference sequence). The V and J ends lost 0 bases and 3 bases, in that order; junction bases with no gene match: 13. Written as DNA, the CDR3 is TGTGCCACCAGCAGAGATTACGGGATTGGACAGGGTCGCTACGAGCAGTACTTC. Its translation is CATSRDYGIGQGRYEQYF.

The chain links TRBV9 to TRBJ2-1; 11 bases match TRBD2. V trimming: 0 bases; J trimming: 6 bases; junction bases outside the gene matches: 8. Germline-derived CDR1 and CDR2 are SGDLS and YYNGEE. CDR3 size: 17 residues. The CDR3, as DNA: TGTGCCAGCAGCGTAGGGCTAGCGGGAGGCTTAGGCAATGAGCAGTTCTTC. Protein sequence: CASSVGLAGGLGNEQFF.

The chain carries TRBV18 and TRBJ1-1; D is possibly TRBD1 (6 bases). Germline-derived CDR1 and CDR2 are KGHSH and LQKENI. Trimming stripped 6 bases from V and 5 bases from J, with 16 bases between. The CDR3 runs 14 residues. CDR3 sequence reads: CASSRGTRETEAFF. The CDR3 DNA sequence: TGTGCCAGCTCGAGGGGGACCCGGGAAACTGAAGCTTTCTTT.

J is TRBJ1-2 and V is TRBV18; a weak D match, TRBD1 (6 bases). CDR1 is KGHSH and CDR2 is LQKENI in the germline V gene. Trimming pared 6 bases from V and 8 bases from J, leaving 10 bases between. This CDR3 is built from 11 residues. This CDR3 reads CASSDQGGYTF. The CDR3 bases are TGTGCCAGCTCCGACCAGGGGGGCTACACCTTC.

CDR3 residues: CSVGQGHTNTEAFF. Here the CDR3 DNA reads TGCAGCGTTGGGCAGGGACACACGAACACTGAAGCTTTCTTT. The chain has TRBV29-1 and TRBJ1-1; maybe TRBD1 (6 bases). The CDR3 has 14 amino acids. The V gene's germline CDR1 is SQVTM and CDR2 ANQGSEA. Trimming took 4 bases from V and 1 from J, leaving 13 bases between them.

The CDR3 DNA follows: TGCGCCAGCAGCCAAGTAAGTACAGGGCAGAACACTGAAGCTTTCTTT. Its translation: CASSQVSTGQNTEAFF. The rearrangement joins TRBV4-3 to TRBJ1-1, with D possibly matching TRBD1 (6 bases). The CDR3 extends over 16 amino acids. With 1 base removed from V and 1 base from J, the gap between germline ends came to 13 bases. Germline V gives CDR1 LGHNA, CDR2 YSLEER.

The chain combines TRBV4-1 with TRBJ1-2; weak D call: TRBD1 (5 bases). The CDR3 has 13 residues. In germline, CDR1 is MGHRA, CDR2 YSYEKL. V lost 0 bases and J 6 bases, leaving 8 bases between the germline ends. The CDR3 loop is CASSQDRGHGYTF. The CDR3 coding sequence is TGCGCCAGCAGCCAAGATAGGGGTCATGGCTACACCTTC.

This clone has just one count. The CDR3 DNA sequence: TGCGCCAGCAGCCGCGAATTCGGACAGAGGATGGATGAGCAGTTCTTC. It is translated as CASSREFGQRMDEQFF. V usage is TRBV4-3 and J usage is TRBJ2-1; perhaps TRBD1 as D (6 bases). The CDR3 is 16 residues long. Trimming left V 4 bases short and J 8 bases short, with 21 bases between. Germline loops: CDR1 LGHNA, CDR2 YSLEER.